This T cell receptor beta chain stems from a study of blood T cell repertoires in COVID-19. Overall study: The samples span acute and convalescent COVID-19 from the United States, Italy and Spain. PBMCs, B-cell-depleted T cells, or T cells were the source of the cDNA or gDNA that made up the material.

As processed by the authors: It was from reference gene primer amplification that nucleated cell counts were estimated. Data came from immunoSEQ multiplex PCR; TCRdb stores just in-frame clones and leaves some out. V and J calls and clone size follow that table, whereas D and trimming were derived from the DNA. The sample has about 150,000 clones, approximately 90% seen once. Trimming took off 2 bases at V and 3 bases at J, with 17 bases between the two ends. Germline CDR1 reads SGHAT; CDR2 reads FQNNGV. The CDR3 is 17 residues long. The receptor was isolated from a man between 60 and 75 years old with active or convalescent COVID-19. J is TRBJ2-1 and V is TRBV11-2; D possibly corresponds to TRBD2 (6 bases). Material: peripheral blood. CDR3 DNA sequence: TGTGCCAGCAGCTTACGCGGGGCGGAGTCGGTCTACAATGAGCAGTTCTTC. Protein sequence: CASSLRGAESVYNEQFF.